Sequencing of this T cell receptor (beta chain) was carried out in a study of glioma-infiltrating T cells. Regarding the study as a whole: Non-neoplastic patients had below-expected tissue-blood divergence, while all gliomas exceeded expectation.

The iRepertoire nested amplicon-rescue multiplex PCR amplified TCR alpha and beta CDR3s from RNA. A single record per CDR3 protein comes from TCRdb applying MiXCR to the multiplex PCR reads. Of over 130,000 distinct CDR3 sequences in the sample, around 42% were seen once. The CDR3 is made up of 12 amino acids. The V gene's germline CDR1 is SGHTA and CDR2 FQGNSA. This clonotype has just a few counts. Its antigen is as yet unknown. A read error may account for a junction end that differs from germline. The sample taken for sequencing was glioma tissue, nonneoplastic brain tissue, or PBMCs (not recorded which). The chain carries TRBV7-2 and TRBJ1-1, with D unresolved. The receptor's source is a human donor with low-grade glioma or glioblastoma, undergoing nonglioma brain surgery, or in good health (not recorded which). The DNA for the CDR3 is TGTGCCAGCAGGTTAGGGAACACTGAAGCTTTCTTT. Amino acids: CASRLGNTEAFF.